These 28 T cell receptor beta chains share one sample of origin, sequenced in a study of blood T cell repertoires in COVID-19. Profiled with immunoSEQ multiplex PCR; TCRdb holds only in-frame clones, not every one. Altogether about 140,000 clones are present, approximately 82% being singletons, with the ten largest covering 10% to 13%. Sequencing was carried out using peripheral blood. These receptors came from a man aged 55 to 69 with active or convalescent COVID-19.

The chain links TRBV6-1 to TRBJ1-5; 7 bases align to TRBD1. CDR3 length: 13 amino acids. In germline, CDR1 is MNHNS, CDR2 SASEGT. Losses at the gene ends were 3 bases for V and 4 bases for J; bases not matched to a gene: 0. CDR3 protein: CASSDRGNQPQHF. CDR3 bases: TGTGCCAGCAGTGACAGGGGGAATCAGCCCCAGCATTTT.

The chain uses TRBV6-2 or TRBV6-3 and TRBJ2-1; D remains unclear. Trimming took off 2 bases at V and 3 bases at J, with 5 bases between the two ends. The V gene's germline CDR1 is MNHEY and CDR2 SVGEGT. The CDR3 length is 13 residues. CDR3 region: CASSYPIYNEQFF. The CDR3 DNA reads TGTGCCAGCAGTTACCCTATCTACAATGAGCAGTTCTTC.

The chain has TRBV18 and TRBJ1-1, with D perhaps matching TRBD1 (5 bases). The germline V gene encodes CDR1 KGHSH and CDR2 LQKENI. This CDR3 spans 14 amino acids. Trimming stripped 3 bases from V and 3 bases from J, with 11 bases between. CDR3 in DNA: TGTGCCAGCTCACCCTTATGGGGGGACACTGAAGCTTTCTTT. Protein product: CASSPLWGDTEAFF.

The chain couples TRBV2 to TRBJ1-1; weak D call: TRBD1 (5 bases). CDR1 and CDR2 from the germline V gene are SNHLY and FYNNEI. V gave up 1 base and J gave up 4 bases, with 10 bases separating them. This CDR3 comprises 14 residues. This CDR3 reads CASSEGGIPTEAFF. The DNA of the CDR3 is TGTGCCAGCAGTGAAGGGGGCATCCCCACTGAAGCTTTCTTT.

This clone has just one count. V is TRBV7-8 and J is TRBJ1-6, with D tentatively TRBD1 (5 bases). The CDR3 totals 15 residues. Germline loops: CDR1 SGHVS, CDR2 FQNEAQ. With 5 bases removed from V and 6 bases from J, the gap between germline ends came to 14 bases. CDR3 region: CASSKGGDVNSPLHF. CDR3 bases: TGTGCCAGCAGCAAAGGAGGGGACGTTAATTCACCCCTCCACTTT. Filled out from reference TRBV7-8 and TRBJ1-6, the complete variable domain reads GAGVSQSPRYKVAKRGQDVALRCDPISGHVSLFWYQQALGQGPEFLTYFQNEAQLDKSGLPSDRFFAERPEGSVSTLKIQRTQQEDSAVYLCASSKGGDVNSPLHFGNGTRLTVT.

The V call is TRBV7-2, the J call TRBJ2-1; 9 positions match TRBD2. CDR3 length: 15 residues. Germline CDR1 reads SGHTA; CDR2 reads FQGNSA. The trim removed 5 bases at V and 10 bases at J, leaving 12 bases unmatched. The CDR3 reads CASSPLGSGSGEQFF. CDR3 nucleotides: TGTGCCAGCAGCCCACTGGGTAGCGGGAGTGGGGAGCAGTTCTTC.

This clone was observed a handful of times. This chain uses TRBV19 with TRBJ1-2; D possibly corresponds to TRBD1 (6 bases). The V gene lost 8 bases and the J gene lost 0 bases, with 16 bases spanning the gap. In germline, CDR1 is LNHDA, CDR2 SQIVND (reference sequence). The CDR3 runs to 15 residues. The CDR3: CASGFTGPANYGYTF. In DNA, the CDR3 is TGTGCCAGTGGCTTTACAGGGCCTGCTAACTATGGCTACACCTTC.

This chain connects TRBV18 to TRBJ2-1; 9 nucleotides match TRBD2. Per germline, CDR1 KGHSH and CDR2 LQKENI. The CDR3 is 18 residues long. The V and J ends lost 5 bases and 0 bases, in that order; junction bases with no gene match: 11. The CDR3 here is CASSASIAGESSYNEQFF. The CDR3 bases are TGTGCCAGCTCAGCTTCGATAGCGGGGGAGAGCTCCTACAATGAGCAGTTCTTC. The whole variable domain, remainder taken from reference TRBV18 and TRBJ2-1, is NAGVMQNPRHLVRRRGQEARLRCSPMKGHSHVYWYRQLPEEGLKFMVYLQKENIIDESGMPKERFSAEFPKEGPSILRIQQVVRGDSAAYFCASSASIAGESSYNEQFFGPGTRLTVL.

CDR3 sequence: CASSLVGRGADTQYF. The DNA of the CDR3 is TGTGCCAGCAGCTTGGTGGGCCGGGGGGCAGATACGCAGTATTTT. This chain connects TRBV5-5 to TRBJ2-3, with 7 bases fitting TRBD2. This CDR3 is built from 15 residues. CDR1 and CDR2 from the germline V gene are SGHKS and YYEKEE (reference sequence). J was trimmed by 4 bases and V by 0 bases; bases with no gene match: 5.

The rearrangement uses TRBV29-1 and TRBJ1-1; 7 bases agree with TRBD1. Germline V lookup: CDR1 SQVTM, CDR2 ANQGSEA. There are 15 residues in the CDR3. V dropped 4 bases and J dropped 0; count of bases not matched to a gene: 8. Here the CDR3 reads CSVGPTGRMNTEAFF. The CDR3 region has the DNA TGCAGCGTTGGGCCGACAGGGCGGATGAACACTGAAGCTTTCTTT.

This chain joins TRBV11-2 and TRBJ2-5; D unresolved. CDR3 length: 15 amino acids. V shed 1 base and J shed 2 bases, with 11 bases lying between them. The germline CDR1 and CDR2 sequences are SGHAT and FQNNGV. Written as DNA, the CDR3 is TGTGCCAGCAGCTTAGCCCCACGAACACAAGAGACCCAGTACTTC. Its protein product is CASSLAPRTQETQYF.

The chain combines TRBV2 with TRBJ2-7; TRBD1 aligns across 10 bases. This CDR3 region has 13 residues. Germline CDR1 SNHLY, CDR2 FYNNEI. Germline trimming cut 8 bases from V and 5 bases from J; bases unmatched to any gene: 6. The CDR3 protein is CASAGDRGHEQYV. DNA of the CDR3: TGTGCCAGCGCTGGGGACAGGGGACACGAGCAGTACGTC.

The chain combines TRBV11-3 with TRBJ2-1; TRBD2 matches at 8 bases. The V and J ends lost 0 bases and 12 bases, in that order; junction bases with no gene match: 13. This CDR3 contains 16 residues. Germline-derived CDR1 and CDR2 are SGHNT and YENEEA. CDR3 sequence: CASSLESRLAREGQFF. CDR3 coding DNA: TGTGCCAGCAGCTTAGAGTCGAGACTAGCGAGGGAGGGGCAGTTCTTC.

V gene TRBV11-2 combines with J gene TRBJ2-3; D is undetermined. In germline, CDR1 is SGHAT, CDR2 FQNNGV. The CDR3 is 13 residues long. Trimming stripped 1 base from V and 2 bases from J, with 4 bases between. The CDR3 is CASSLGYTDTQYF. The DNA of the CDR3 is TGTGCCAGCAGCTTAGGCTACACAGATACGCAGTATTTT.

This chain uses TRBV7-8 with TRBJ2-2; 10 positions match TRBD2. CDR1 SGHVS and CDR2 FQNEAQ come from the germline V gene. The junction had 4 bases not matched to a gene; V was cut back by 2 bases and J by 1 base. CDR3 length: 17 residues. This chain's CDR3 is CASSLPSGRGNTGELFF. In DNA, the CDR3 is TGTGCCAGCAGCTTACCTAGCGGGAGAGGGAACACCGGGGAGCTGTTTTTT.

The CDR3 is CASSESTSGQLISSTDTQYF. In DNA form, the CDR3 reads TGCGCCAGCAGTGAGTCAACTAGCGGCCAGCTAATCTCTAGCACAGATACGCAGTATTTT. This sequence joins TRBV10-1 and TRBJ2-3; 8 nucleotides line up with TRBD2. The CDR3 runs 20 residues. Germline assignment: CDR1 WNHNN and CDR2 SYGVQD (reference sequence). V dropped 0 bases and J dropped 0; count of bases not matched to a gene: 14.

The chain links TRBV4-3 to TRBJ2-7; 10 bases line up with TRBD1. Losses at the gene ends were 0 bases for V and 5 bases for J; bases not matched to a gene: 4. This CDR3 contains 15 residues. The germline V gene encodes CDR1 LGHNA and CDR2 YSLEER. The CDR3 is CASSQDVGTGDEQYF. The DNA of the CDR3 is TGCGCCAGCAGCCAAGATGTAGGGACAGGGGACGAGCAGTACTTC.

This chain uses TRBV24-1 with TRBJ1-2; perhaps TRBD1 as D (5 bases). Germline loops: CDR1 KGHDR, CDR2 SFDVKD. V was pared by 2 bases and J by 8 bases, with 11 bases between. The CDR3 has 13 residues. CDR3 nucleotide sequence: TGTGCCACCAGTGATTACCCAGGGTACGGCTACACCTTC. It codes for CATSDYPGYGYTF.

The gene calls are TRBV19 and TRBJ1-2; 9 positions match TRBD1. This CDR3 contains 16 residues. The ends lost 1 base at V and 6 bases at J; junction bases unmatched: 9. Germline V gene lookup returns CDR1 LNHDA and CDR2 SQIVND (reference sequence). The CDR3 loop reads CASSIGVQGAFDGYTF. DNA for the CDR3: TGTGCCAGTAGTATAGGGGTACAGGGGGCATTCGATGGCTACACCTTC.

This sequence joins TRBV7-8 and TRBJ2-7; 9 positions match TRBD2. The CDR3 extends over 15 amino acids. V lost 4 bases and J lost 2; bases outside the gene matches: 6. Germline V CDR1 and CDR2: SGHVS, FQNEAQ. This CDR3 is CASSYGSGRAYEQYV. The CDR3 DNA is TGTGCCAGCAGCTACGGTAGCGGGAGAGCCTACGAGCAGTACGTC.

The chain carries TRBV5-1 and TRBJ1-4; TRBD1 might be the D (5 bases). This CDR3 comprises 15 residues. V shed 4 bases and J shed 4 bases, with 14 bases lying between them. Germline loops: CDR1 SGHRS, CDR2 YFSETQ. The CDR3 nucleotides read TGCGCCAGCAGCCGCCGCCAGGGAGGTAATGAAAAACTGTTTTTT. Its protein is CASSRRQGGNEKLFF.

This rearrangement joins TRBV7-2 to TRBJ2-3; D may be TRBD1 (5 bases). There are 15 residues in the CDR3. Trimming pared 1 base from V and 2 bases from J, leaving 10 bases between. In germline, CDR1 is SGHTA, CDR2 FQGNSA. CDR3 sequence reads: CASSLVGRDTDTQYF. The CDR3 nucleotides read TGTGCCAGCAGCTTAGTCGGCAGGGACACAGATACGCAGTATTTT.

The chain has TRBV19 and TRBJ2-4, with TRBD1 matching 7 bases. Germline loops: CDR1 LNHDA, CDR2 SQIVND (reference sequence). The CDR3 covers 13 residues. Losses at the gene ends were 6 bases for V and 8 bases for J; bases not matched to a gene: 7. The CDR3 protein is CASSADRVHIQYF. CDR3 nucleotide sequence: TGTGCCAGTAGCGCCGACAGGGTTCACATTCAGTACTTC.

The rearrangement uses TRBV4-3 and TRBJ1-2; no clear D gene. The ends were cut back, 3 bases at V and 2 bases at J, with 10 bases in the middle. The CDR3 is made up of 14 amino acids. Germline CDR1 is LGHNA and CDR2 is YSLEER. The CDR3, as DNA: TGCGCCAGCAGCCATAGCGACGGAAACTATGGCTACACCTTC. This translates into CASSHSDGNYGYTF.

The sample holds one count of this clone. V gene TRBV19 combines with J gene TRBJ1-1, with D unresolved. The CDR3 extends over 14 amino acids. Germline V lookup: CDR1 LNHDA, CDR2 SQIVND (reference sequence). Trimming took 8 bases from V and 1 from J, leaving 14 bases between them. CDR3: CASAGGPSNTEAFF. The CDR3, as DNA: TGTGCCAGTGCAGGAGGCCCTTCGAACACTGAAGCTTTCTTT.

V and J are TRBV11-2 and TRBJ1-1; no clear D gene. Trimming left V 7 bases short and J 3 bases short, with 6 bases between. The CDR3 extends over 11 amino acids. CDR1 SGHAT and CDR2 FQNNGV come from the germline V gene. The CDR3 loop is CASTPYTEAFF. CDR3 DNA: TGTGCCAGCACCCCTTACACTGAAGCTTTCTTT.

This sequence joins TRBV7-2 and TRBJ2-3; 9 nucleotides agree with TRBD2. In germline, CDR1 is SGHTA, CDR2 FQGNSA. This CDR3 contains 17 residues. Unmatched junction bases numbered 15, after V lost 7 bases and J lost 4 bases. The CDR3 protein is CASTSTLGGGAPDTQYF. As DNA, the CDR3 is TGTGCCAGCACCTCGACCCTTGGCGGGGGGGCCCCAGATACGCAGTATTTT.

The V call is TRBV7-2, the J call TRBJ2-1, with 16 bases that match TRBD2. CDR1 and CDR2 (germline): SGHTA, FQGNSA. CDR3 length equals 18 residues. With 5 bases clipped from V and 9 bases from J, the junction kept 13 bases outside the gene matches. The CDR3 coding sequence is TGTGCCAGCAGCACCGGGACTAGCGGGAGGGCCGTTGTCGGTGAGCAGTTCTTC. Translated: CASSTGTSGRAVVGEQFF.